These 18 T cell receptor beta chains originate from one sample sequenced in a study of T-cell memory formation after mild COVID-19. TCRdb used MiXCR to reprocess the 5' RACE reads, holding one entry per CDR3 protein. This table has 350,000 to 500,000 distinct CDR3 sequences, 20% appearing once. The sequenced material came from PBMCs or a T cell subset sorted from them (not recorded which). The receptors stem from an adult woman who had mild COVID-19 (a few samples of this study predate the infection). Cell type and time point are not known.

This clonotype has just a few counts. The chain uses TRBV20-1 and TRBJ2-3, with D possibly TRBD2 on 6 matching bases. V dropped 0 bases and J dropped 0 bases, with 10 bases sitting between them. Looked up from germline, CDR1 is DFQATT and CDR2 is SNEGSKA (reference sequence). There are 15 residues in the CDR3. CDR3 DNA sequence: TGCAGTGCTAGAGACGGGGGTTCTAGCACAGATACGCAGTATTTT. Protein sequence: CSARDGGSSTDTQYF.

The rearrangement links TRBV6-6 to TRBJ2-7, with D possibly being TRBD1 (6 bases). Germline assignment: CDR1 MNHNY and CDR2 SVGAGI (reference sequence). The CDR3 length is 15 residues. The V gene lost 5 bases and the J gene lost 2 bases, with 16 bases spanning the gap. This CDR3 is CASSARGDTAYEQYF. CDR3 DNA sequence: TGTGCCAGCAGTGCCAGAGGGGACACGGCCTACGAGCAGTACTTC.

This clonotype was seen more than once but under ten times. DNA for the CDR3: TGTGCCAGCAGCCCCGCCGACGACCTAGCTGCGGAGACCCAGTACTTC. Protein sequence: CASSPADDLAAETQYF. The V and J genes are TRBV12-3 or TRBV12-4 and TRBJ2-5; possibly TRBD2 for D (5 bases). With 6 bases removed from V and 5 bases from J, the gap between germline ends came to 22 bases. This CDR3 region has 16 residues.

This sequence joins TRBV12-3 or TRBV12-4 and TRBJ2-5; 8 bases map to TRBD2. The CDR3 is 16 residues long. Unmatched junction bases numbered 9, after V lost 1 base and J lost 5 bases. Here the CDR3 DNA reads TGTGCCAGCAGTTTAGTCACGGGACTAGATTGGGAGACCCAGTACTTC. It encodes CASSLVTGLDWETQYF.

The chain employs TRBV6-1 and TRBJ2-5; D is perhaps TRBD1 (6 bases). Per the germline V gene, CDR1 is MNHNS and CDR2 is SASEGT. This CDR3 is built from 15 residues. Trimming took 3 bases from V and 4 from J, leaving 15 bases between them. CDR3 in DNA: TGTGCCAGCAGTGAGTCAGGGGTGGATGCAGAGACCCAGTACTTC. This translates into CASSESGVDAETQYF.

The chain carries TRBV30 and TRBJ1-1, with D unclear. This CDR3 has 12 amino acids. Trimming removed 8 bases from V and 1 base from J, with 11 bases in between. Germline V gene sequence: CDR1 GTSNPN, CDR2 SVGIG (reference sequence). CDR3 sequence reads: CAGGRWNTEAFF. For the CDR3, the DNA is TGTGCCGGCGGACGGTGGAACACTGAAGCTTTCTTT.

This clonotype was seen only a few times. The V gene is TRBV5-1, the J gene TRBJ2-7; 7 nucleotides line up with TRBD2. The CDR3 has 11 amino acids. The V segment lost 6 bases and the J segment 4 bases; nucleotides outside the gene matches: 1. Germline CDR1 reads SGHRS; CDR2 reads YFSETQ. The CDR3 coding sequence is TGCGCCAGCATGGGAGGGTACGAGCAGTACTTC. Its translation: CASMGGYEQYF.

The chain couples TRBV6-1 to TRBJ2-1; 11 bases match TRBD2. Germline V gene lookup returns CDR1 MNHNS and CDR2 SASEGT. This CDR3 is 15 amino acids long. V lost 7 bases to trimming and J lost 3 bases; unmatched junction nucleotides: 5. The CDR3 protein is CASTLAGGYYNEQFF. The CDR3 nucleotides are TGTGCCAGCACTTTAGCGGGAGGGTACTACAATGAGCAGTTCTTC.

The chain recombines TRBV6-5 with TRBJ2-6; tentatively, D is TRBD1 (5 bases). The germline V gene encodes CDR1 MNHEY and CDR2 SVGAGI. The V end was cut by 8 bases, the J end by 0 bases, with 14 bases between. The CDR3 covers 16 residues. Written as DNA, the CDR3 is TGTGCCAGCGGAAATACAGGCGGCTCTGGGGCCAACGTCCTGACTTTC. Encoded protein: CASGNTGGSGANVLTF.

This clonotype was counted a few times. The rearrangement links TRBV6-5 to TRBJ1-1; D not certain. The CDR3 extends over 12 amino acids. Germline V gene data show CDR1 as MNHEY and CDR2 as SVGAGI. Trimming stripped 5 bases from V and 6 bases from J, with 10 bases between. CDR3 amino acids: CASSASYAEAFF. In nucleotides, the CDR3 is TGTGCCAGCAGTGCATCATACGCTGAAGCTTTCTTT.

The rearrangement joins TRBV19 to TRBJ1-1; no definite D call. This CDR3 contains 13 residues. Trimming stripped 9 bases from V and 4 bases from J, with 15 bases between. The germline V gene encodes CDR1 LNHDA and CDR2 SQIVND (reference sequence). The CDR3 protein is CASMANWATEAFF. Here the CDR3 DNA reads TGTGCCAGCATGGCGAATTGGGCCACTGAAGCTTTCTTT.

This chain uses TRBV5-1 with TRBJ2-1; D is possibly TRBD1 or TRBD2 (5 bases each). The CDR3 is 13 residues long. Trimming shortened V by 0 bases and J by 11 bases, and 12 bases separated the two germline ends. CDR1 and CDR2 (germline): SGHRS, YFSETQ. The DNA for the CDR3 is TGCGCCAGCAGCTTGGGAGGGGAAACACAGCAGTTCTTC. It translates to CASSLGGETQQFF.

The genes are TRBV12-3 or TRBV12-4 and TRBJ1-4; D possibly corresponds to TRBD1 (6 bases). This CDR3 contains 20 residues. V was clipped by 3 bases and J by 8 bases, with 31 bases between them. As DNA, the CDR3 is TGTGCCAGCAGTTTTGGCGCCGAATACAGGGTGGAGGGGTCGGAAGAAAAACTGTTTTTT. Protein product: CASSFGAEYRVEGSEEKLFF.

Only a few counts were recorded for this clonotype. The chain is built from TRBV6-5 and TRBJ2-5; the D is unclear. Germline V gene data show CDR1 as MNHEY and CDR2 as SVGAGI. This CDR3 has 14 amino acids. Trimming pared 0 bases from V and 5 bases from J, leaving 10 bases between. The CDR3 region is CASSYSTLSETQYF. CDR3 nucleotide sequence: TGTGCCAGCAGTTACTCGACCCTTTCGGAGACCCAGTACTTC.

The chain couples TRBV30 to TRBJ2-7, with unresolved D. V was shortened by 0 bases and J by 6 bases, with 6 bases between the two germline ends. Germline V gene lookup returns CDR1 GTSNPN and CDR2 SVGIG (reference sequence). The length of the CDR3 is 11 residues. The CDR3 coding sequence is TGTGCCTGGAGTGTACTTTCCGAGCAGTACTTC. Its protein product is CAWSVLSEQYF.

This clonotype was seen a handful of times. The chain combines TRBV12-3 or TRBV12-4 with TRBJ2-2; tentative D call: TRBD2 (6 bases). The CDR3 is made up of 14 amino acids. Trimming removed 3 bases from V and 4 bases from J, with 9 bases in between. The CDR3 loop reads CASSLGGTTGELFF. CDR3 nucleotide sequence: TGTGCCAGCAGTTTGGGCGGGACCACCGGGGAGCTGTTTTTT.

In this sample, this clonotype turned up a few times. This rearrangement joins TRBV7-6 to TRBJ2-7, with D tentatively TRBD1 (6 bases). This CDR3 spans 15 amino acids. The ends were cut back, 3 bases at V and 3 bases at J, with 15 bases in the middle. Germline V gene data show CDR1 as SGHVS and CDR2 as FNYEAQ. The CDR3 DNA reads as TGTGCCAGCAGCTTTAGTGCAGGGGATCACTACGAGCAGTACTTC. Amino acids: CASSFSAGDHYEQYF.

The V call is TRBV7-9, the J call TRBJ2-3; D unclear. The CDR3 totals 14 residues. Per the germline V gene, CDR1 is SEHNR and CDR2 is FQNEAQ (reference sequence). V lost 8 bases, J lost 0 bases, and 12 bases lay in between. The CDR3 nucleotides are TGTGCCAGCGGGTGGCAGTTTAGCACAGATACGCAGTATTTT. This encodes CASGWQFSTDTQYF.